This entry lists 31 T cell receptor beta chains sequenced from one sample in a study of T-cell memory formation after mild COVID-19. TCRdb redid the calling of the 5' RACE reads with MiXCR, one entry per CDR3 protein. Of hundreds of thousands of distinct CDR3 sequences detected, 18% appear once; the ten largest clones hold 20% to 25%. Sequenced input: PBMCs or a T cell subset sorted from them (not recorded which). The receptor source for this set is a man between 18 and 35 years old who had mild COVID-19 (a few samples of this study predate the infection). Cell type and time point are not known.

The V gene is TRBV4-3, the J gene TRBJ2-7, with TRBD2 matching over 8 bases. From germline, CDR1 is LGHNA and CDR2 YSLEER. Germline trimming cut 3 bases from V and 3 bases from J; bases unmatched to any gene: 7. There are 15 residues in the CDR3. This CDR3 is CASSQVTSAGYEQYF. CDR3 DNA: TGCGCCAGCAGCCAGGTGACTAGCGCAGGCTACGAGCAGTACTTC.

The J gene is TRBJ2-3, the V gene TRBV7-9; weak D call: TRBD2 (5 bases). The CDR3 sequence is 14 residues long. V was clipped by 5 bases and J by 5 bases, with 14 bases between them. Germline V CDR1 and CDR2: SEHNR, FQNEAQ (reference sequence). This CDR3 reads CASSPKGEEDTQYF. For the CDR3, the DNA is TGTGCCAGCAGCCCTAAGGGAGAAGAAGATACGCAGTATTTT.

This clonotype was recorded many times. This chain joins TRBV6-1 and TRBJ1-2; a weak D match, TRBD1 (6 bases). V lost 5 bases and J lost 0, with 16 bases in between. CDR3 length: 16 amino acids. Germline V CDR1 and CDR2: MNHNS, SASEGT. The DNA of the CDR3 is TGTGCCAGCAGTCGAAGTGGGCAGGGGACTAACTATGGCTACACCTTC. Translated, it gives CASSRSGQGTNYGYTF.

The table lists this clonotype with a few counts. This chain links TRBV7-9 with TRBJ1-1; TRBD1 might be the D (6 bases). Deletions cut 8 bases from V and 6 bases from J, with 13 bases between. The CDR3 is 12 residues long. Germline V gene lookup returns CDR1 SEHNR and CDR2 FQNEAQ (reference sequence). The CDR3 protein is CASGDRSPEAFF. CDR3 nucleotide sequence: TGTGCCAGCGGCGACAGGAGCCCTGAAGCTTTCTTT.

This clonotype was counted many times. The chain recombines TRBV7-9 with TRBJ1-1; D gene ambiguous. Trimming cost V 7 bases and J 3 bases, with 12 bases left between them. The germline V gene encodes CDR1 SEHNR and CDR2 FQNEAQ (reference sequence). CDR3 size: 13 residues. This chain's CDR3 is CASTPREDTEAFF. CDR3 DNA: TGTGCCAGCACCCCCAGAGAGGACACTGAAGCTTTCTTT.

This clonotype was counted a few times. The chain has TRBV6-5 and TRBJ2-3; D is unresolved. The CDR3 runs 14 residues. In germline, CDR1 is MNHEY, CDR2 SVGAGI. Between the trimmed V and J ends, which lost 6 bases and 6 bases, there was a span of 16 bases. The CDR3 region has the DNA TGTGCCAGCAGAAGGATGGTGGGTCTGGATACGCAGTATTTT. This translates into CASRRMVGLDTQYF.

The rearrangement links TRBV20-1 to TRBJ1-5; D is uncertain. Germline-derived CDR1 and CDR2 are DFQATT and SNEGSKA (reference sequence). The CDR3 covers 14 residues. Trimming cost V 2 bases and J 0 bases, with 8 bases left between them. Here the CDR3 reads CSARPKFSNQPQHF. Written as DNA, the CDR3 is TGCAGTGCTAGACCGAAATTTAGCAATCAGCCCCAGCATTTT.

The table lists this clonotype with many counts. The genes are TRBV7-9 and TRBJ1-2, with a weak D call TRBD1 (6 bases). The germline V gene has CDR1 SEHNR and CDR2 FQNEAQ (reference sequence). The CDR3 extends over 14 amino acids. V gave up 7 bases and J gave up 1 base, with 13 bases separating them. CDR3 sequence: CASTLTGVNYGYTF. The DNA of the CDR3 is TGTGCCAGCACGCTGACAGGAGTTAACTATGGCTACACCTTC.

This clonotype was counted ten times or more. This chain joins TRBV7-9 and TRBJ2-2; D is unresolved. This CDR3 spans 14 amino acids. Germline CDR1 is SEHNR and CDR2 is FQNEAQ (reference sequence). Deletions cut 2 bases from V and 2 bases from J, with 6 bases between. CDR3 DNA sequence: TGTGCCAGCAGCTTACTCGGAAACACCGGGGAGCTGTTTTTT. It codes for CASSLLGNTGELFF. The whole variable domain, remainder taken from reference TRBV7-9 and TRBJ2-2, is DTGVSQNPRHKITKRGQNVTFRCDPISEHNRLYWYRQTLGQGPEFLTYFQNEAQLEKSRLLSDRFSAERPKGSFSTLEIQRTEQGDSAMYLCASSLLGNTGELFFGEGSRLTVL.

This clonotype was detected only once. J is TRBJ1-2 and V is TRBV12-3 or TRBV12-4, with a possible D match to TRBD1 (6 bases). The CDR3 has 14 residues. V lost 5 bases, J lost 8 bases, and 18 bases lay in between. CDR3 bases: TGTGCCAGCAGTGAAAGGACGGGGGCTGGAGGCTACACCTTC. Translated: CASSERTGAGGYTF.

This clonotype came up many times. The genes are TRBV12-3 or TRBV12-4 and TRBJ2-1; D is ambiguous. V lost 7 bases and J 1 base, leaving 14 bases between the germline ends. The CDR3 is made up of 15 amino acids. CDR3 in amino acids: CASNHRRVSYNEQFF. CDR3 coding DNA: TGTGCCAGCAACCATAGGCGAGTATCCTACAATGAGCAGTTCTTC.

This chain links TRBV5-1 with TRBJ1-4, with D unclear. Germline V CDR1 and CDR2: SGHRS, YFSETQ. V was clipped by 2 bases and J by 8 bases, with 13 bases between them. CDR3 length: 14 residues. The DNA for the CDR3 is TGCGCCAGCAGCTTTTTCCCTGCGAAGGAAAAACTGTTTTTT. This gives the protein CASSFFPAKEKLFF.

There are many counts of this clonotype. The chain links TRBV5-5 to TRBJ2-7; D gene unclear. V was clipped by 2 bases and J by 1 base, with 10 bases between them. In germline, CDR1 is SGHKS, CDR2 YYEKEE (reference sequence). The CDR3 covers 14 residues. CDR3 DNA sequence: TGTGCCAGCAGCTTTGATATTTTATCCTACGAGCAGTACGTC. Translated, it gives CASSFDILSYEQYV.

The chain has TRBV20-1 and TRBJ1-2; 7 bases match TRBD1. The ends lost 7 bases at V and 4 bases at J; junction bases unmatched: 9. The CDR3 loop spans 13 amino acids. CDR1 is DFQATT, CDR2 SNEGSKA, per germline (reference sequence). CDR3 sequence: CSVIGGSLYGYTF. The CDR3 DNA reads TGCAGTGTAATAGGGGGCTCCCTCTATGGCTACACCTTC.

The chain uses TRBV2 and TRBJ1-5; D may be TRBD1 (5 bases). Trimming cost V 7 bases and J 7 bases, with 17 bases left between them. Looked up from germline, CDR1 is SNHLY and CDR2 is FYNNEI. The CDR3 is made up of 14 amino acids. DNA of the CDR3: TGTGCCAGCATGTTGCGAGGGGAAGGACAGCCCCAGCATTTT. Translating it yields CASMLRGEGQPQHF.

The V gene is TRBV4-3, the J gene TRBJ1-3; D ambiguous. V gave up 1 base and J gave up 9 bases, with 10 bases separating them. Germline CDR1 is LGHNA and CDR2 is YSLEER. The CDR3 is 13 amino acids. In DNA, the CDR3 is TGCGCCAGCAGCCAAGGGTACTCGGGCACCATATATTTT. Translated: CASSQGYSGTIYF.

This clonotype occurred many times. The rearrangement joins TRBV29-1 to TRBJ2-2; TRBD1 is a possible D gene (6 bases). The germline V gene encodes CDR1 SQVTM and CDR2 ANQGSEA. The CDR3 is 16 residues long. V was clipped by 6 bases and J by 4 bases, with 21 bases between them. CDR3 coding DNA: TGCAGCGTCGCCGGGCTTGGGGGCCGGTTCACCGGGGAGCTGTTTTTT. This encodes CSVAGLGGRFTGELFF.

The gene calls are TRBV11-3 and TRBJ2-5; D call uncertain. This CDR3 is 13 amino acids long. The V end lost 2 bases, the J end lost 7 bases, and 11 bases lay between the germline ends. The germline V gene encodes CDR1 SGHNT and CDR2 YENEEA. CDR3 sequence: CASSLNRAGTQYF. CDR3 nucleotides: TGTGCCAGCAGCTTAAATAGGGCTGGGACCCAGTACTTC.

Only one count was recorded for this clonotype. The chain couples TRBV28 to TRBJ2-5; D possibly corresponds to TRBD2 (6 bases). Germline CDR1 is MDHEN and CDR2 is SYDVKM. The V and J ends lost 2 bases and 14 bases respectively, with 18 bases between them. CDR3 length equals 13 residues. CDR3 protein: CASSLPLQERVYF. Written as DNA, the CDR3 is TGTGCCAGCAGTTTACCCCTCCAGGAGCGGGTATACTTC.

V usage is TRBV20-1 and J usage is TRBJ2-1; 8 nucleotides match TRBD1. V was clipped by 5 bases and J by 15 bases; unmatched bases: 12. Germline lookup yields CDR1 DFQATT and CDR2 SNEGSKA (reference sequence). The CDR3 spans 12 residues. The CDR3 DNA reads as TGCAGTGCTGACACGGACAGGGCCGGGGGGTTCTTC. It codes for CSADTDRAGGFF.

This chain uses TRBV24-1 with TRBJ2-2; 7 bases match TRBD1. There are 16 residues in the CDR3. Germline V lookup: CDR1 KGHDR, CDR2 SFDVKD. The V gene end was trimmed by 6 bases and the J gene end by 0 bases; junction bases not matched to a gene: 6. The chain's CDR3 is CATSPRDRANTGELFF. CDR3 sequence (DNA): TGTGCCACCAGTCCTCGAGACAGGGCGAACACCGGGGAGCTGTTTTTT.

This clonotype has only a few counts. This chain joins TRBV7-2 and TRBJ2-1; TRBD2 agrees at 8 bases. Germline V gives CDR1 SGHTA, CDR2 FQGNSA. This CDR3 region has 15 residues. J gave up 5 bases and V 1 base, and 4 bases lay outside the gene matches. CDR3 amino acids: CASSLGGGSHNEQFF. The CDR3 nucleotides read TGTGCCAGCAGCTTAGGCGGGGGGAGCCACAATGAGCAGTTCTTC.

The CDR3 DNA reads as TGTGCCAGCAGCCTCACAGGGACCCTTTACAATGAGCAGTTCTTC. Translated: CASSLTGTLYNEQFF. The chain couples TRBV7-9 to TRBJ2-1; D is perhaps TRBD1 (6 bases). CDR3 length: 15 residues. CDR1 and CDR2 (germline): SEHNR, FQNEAQ (reference sequence). Trimming took off 5 bases at V and 4 bases at J, with 15 bases between the two ends.

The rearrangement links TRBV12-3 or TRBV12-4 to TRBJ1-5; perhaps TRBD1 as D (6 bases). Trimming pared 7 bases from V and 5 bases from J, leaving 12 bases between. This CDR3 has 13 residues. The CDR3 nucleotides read TGTGCCAGCAACTCAGGGGAGGATCAGCCCCAGCATTTT. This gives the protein CASNSGEDQPQHF.

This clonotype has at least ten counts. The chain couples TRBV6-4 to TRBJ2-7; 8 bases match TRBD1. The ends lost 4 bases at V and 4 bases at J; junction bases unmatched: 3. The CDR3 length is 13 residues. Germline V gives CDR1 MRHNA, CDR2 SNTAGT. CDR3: CASSGDRGYEQYV. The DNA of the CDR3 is TGTGCCAGCAGTGGAGACAGGGGTTACGAGCAGTACGTC.

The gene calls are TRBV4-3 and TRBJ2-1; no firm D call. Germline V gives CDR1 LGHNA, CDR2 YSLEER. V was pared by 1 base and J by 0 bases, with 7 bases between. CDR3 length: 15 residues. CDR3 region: CASSQGLDSYNEQFF. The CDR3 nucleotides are TGCGCCAGCAGCCAAGGGCTGGACTCCTACAATGAGCAGTTCTTC.

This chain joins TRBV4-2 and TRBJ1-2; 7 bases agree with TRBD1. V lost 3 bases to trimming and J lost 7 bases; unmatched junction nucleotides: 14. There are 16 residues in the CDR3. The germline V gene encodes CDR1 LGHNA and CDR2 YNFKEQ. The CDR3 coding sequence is TGTGCCAGCAGCCAGATGGGACAGTTGGTTTCAGGTGGCTACACCTTC. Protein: CASSQMGQLVSGGYTF.

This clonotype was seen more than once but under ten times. As DNA, the CDR3 is TGTGCCAGCACTCCGGGACTAGCGATCGAGCAGTACGTC. Its protein product is CASTPGLAIEQYV. The J gene is TRBJ2-7, the V gene TRBV2; 10 nucleotides line up with TRBD2. There are 13 residues in the CDR3. With 7 bases clipped from V and 6 bases from J, the junction kept 6 bases outside the gene matches. Germline CDR1 is SNHLY and CDR2 is FYNNEI.

CDR3: CASSLDPQTKETQYF. For the CDR3, the DNA is TGCGCCAGCAGCTTGGACCCACAAACCAAAGAGACCCAGTACTTC. The chain employs TRBV5-1 and TRBJ2-5; the D is unclear. The V and J ends lost 0 bases and 3 bases respectively, with 12 bases between them. The germline V gene encodes CDR1 SGHRS and CDR2 YFSETQ. The CDR3 spans 15 residues.

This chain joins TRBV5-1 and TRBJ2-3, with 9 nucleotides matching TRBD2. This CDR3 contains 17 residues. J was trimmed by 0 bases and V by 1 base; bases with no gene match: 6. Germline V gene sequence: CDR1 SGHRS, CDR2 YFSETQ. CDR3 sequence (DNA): TGCGCCAGCAGCTTGTATCTAGCGGGGCGTAGCACAGATACGCAGTATTTT. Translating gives CASSLYLAGRSTDTQYF. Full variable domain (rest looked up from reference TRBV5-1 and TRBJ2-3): KAGVTQTPRYLIKTRGQQVTLSCSPISGHRSVSWYQQTPGQGLQFLFEYFSETQRNKGNFPGRFSGRQFSNSRSEMNVSTLELGDSALYLCASSLYLAGRSTDTQYFGPGTRLTVL.

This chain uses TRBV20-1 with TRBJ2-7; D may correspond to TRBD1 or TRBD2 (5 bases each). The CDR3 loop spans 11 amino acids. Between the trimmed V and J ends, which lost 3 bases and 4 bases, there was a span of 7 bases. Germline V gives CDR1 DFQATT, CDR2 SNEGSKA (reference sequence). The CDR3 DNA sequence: TGCAGTGCTAGGGGGGTGTACGAGCAGTACTTC. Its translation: CSARGVYEQYF.